This T cell receptor beta chain was captured in a study of shared clonotypes between healthy human individuals. Each sorted subset replicate got 200 ng genomic DNA, about 33,000 genomes. In the original analysis: Without quality scores, immunoSEQ junctional reads could not be filtered like full-length reads. Profiling relied on immunoSEQ multiplex PCR, and the TCRdb table lists in-frame clones only, not all of them. V and J calls and clone size are copied from that table; D and trimming were computed from the DNA. The sample lists some 2 million clones; about 95% were seen once. With respect to this clone: Its antigen is not identified. The junction does not match germline at one end; this may be a read error.

Per the germline V gene, CDR1 is MGHRA and CDR2 is YSYEKL. There are 11 residues in the CDR3. CD45RO-negative, CCR7-selected cells formed the naive CD8 fraction, which excluded terminally differentiated effector memory CD45RA+ cells. Donors were healthy HIV-negative adults without recent acute infections or vaccinations. Whole-study findings and limits: For sorted subsets, rarefaction showed incomplete sequencing despite large depth.

The sample consisted of naive CD8+ T cells sorted from blood. The source is a man between 18 and 29 years old in good health. The chain has TRBV4-1 and TRBJ1-2, with D maybe TRBD1 (5 bases). CDR3: CASSQSADRHF. CDR3 in DNA: TGCGCCAGCAGCCAATCAGCTGACAGACACTTC.